This T cell receptor beta chain was sequenced in a study of patients and donors after allogeneic stem cell transplantation. The CDR3 consists of 14 residues. Germline V gene data show CDR1 as SGHNT and CDR2 as YYREEE (reference sequence). V gave up 2 bases and J gave up 6 bases; unmatched junction bases: 3. TCRdb independently ran MiXCR on the RT-PCR reads; one entry per CDR3 protein. The sample includes over 130,000 distinct CDR3 sequences, approximately 35% of them seen just once. V usage is TRBV5-4 and J usage is TRBJ2-3; TRBD2 matches 10 bases. The clonotype was recovered from a human donor who was either an allogeneic HSCT recipient or a stem cell or donor lymphocyte infusion donor (not recorded which). It is not recorded whose cells these are; they may come from a transplant donor. Sequencing was done on a sample of blood, either unsorted or a sorted T cell fraction (not recorded which). In nucleotides, the CDR3 is TGTGCCAGCAGCTTTCAGCGGGGGGGGGATACGCAGTATTTT. Translating it yields CASSFQRGGDTQYF.